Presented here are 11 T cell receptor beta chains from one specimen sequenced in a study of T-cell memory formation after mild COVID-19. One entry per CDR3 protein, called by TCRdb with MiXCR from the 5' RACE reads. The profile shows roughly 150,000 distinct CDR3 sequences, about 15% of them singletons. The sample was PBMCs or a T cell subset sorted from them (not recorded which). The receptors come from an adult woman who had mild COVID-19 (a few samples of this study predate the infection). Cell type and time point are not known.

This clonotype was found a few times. The CDR3, as DNA: TGTGCCAGCAGCCGGACCCCCTATGAGCAGTTCTTC. Translated: CASSRTPYEQFF. V gene TRBV12-3 or TRBV12-4 combines with J gene TRBJ2-1; D unclear. The CDR3 loop spans 12 amino acids. V shed 6 bases and J shed 8 bases, with 11 bases lying between them.

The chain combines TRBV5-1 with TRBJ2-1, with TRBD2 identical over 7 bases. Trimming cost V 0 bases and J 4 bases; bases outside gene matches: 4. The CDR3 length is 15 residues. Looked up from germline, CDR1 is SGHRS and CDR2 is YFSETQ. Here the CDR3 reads CASSLAREVYNEQFF. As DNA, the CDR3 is TGCGCCAGCAGCTTGGCCCGGGAGGTTTACAATGAGCAGTTCTTC.

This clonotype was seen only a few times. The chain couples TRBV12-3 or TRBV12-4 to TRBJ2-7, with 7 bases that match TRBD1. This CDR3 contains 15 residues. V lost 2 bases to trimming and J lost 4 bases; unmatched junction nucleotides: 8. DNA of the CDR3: TGTGCCAGCAGTTTACAGGACAGGTCTCTATACGAGCAGTACTTC. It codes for CASSLQDRSLYEQYF.

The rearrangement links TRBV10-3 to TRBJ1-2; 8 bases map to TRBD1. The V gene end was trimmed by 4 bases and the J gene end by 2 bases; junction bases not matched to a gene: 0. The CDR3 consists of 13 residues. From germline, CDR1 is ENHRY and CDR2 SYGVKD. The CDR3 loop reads CAISGTGNYGYTF. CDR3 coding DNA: TGTGCCATCAGTGGGACAGGGAACTATGGCTACACCTTC.

The CDR3 region has the DNA TGTGCCAGCAGCCAGGAAGGACTAGCGGGCGGCTCCTACGAGCAGTACTTC. The encoded protein is CASSQEGLAGGSYEQYF. The rearrangement links TRBV4-2 to TRBJ2-7; the match to TRBD2 covers 11 bases. Losses at the gene ends were 3 bases for V and 0 bases for J; bases not matched to a gene: 7. The CDR3 has 17 residues. CDR1 is LGHNA and CDR2 is YNFKEQ in the germline V gene.

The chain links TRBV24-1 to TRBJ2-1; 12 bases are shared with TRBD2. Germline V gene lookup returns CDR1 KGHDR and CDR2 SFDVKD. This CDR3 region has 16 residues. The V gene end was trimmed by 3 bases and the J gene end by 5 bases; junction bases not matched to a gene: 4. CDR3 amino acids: CATSDPTSGGHNEQFF. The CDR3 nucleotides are TGTGCCACCAGTGATCCCACTAGCGGGGGGCACAATGAGCAGTTCTTC.

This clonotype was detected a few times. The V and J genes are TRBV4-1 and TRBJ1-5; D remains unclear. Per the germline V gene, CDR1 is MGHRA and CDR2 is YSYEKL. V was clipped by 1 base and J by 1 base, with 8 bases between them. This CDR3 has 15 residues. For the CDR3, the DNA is TGCGCCAGCAGCCAAGGCCCCGGGAGCAATCAGCCCCAGCATTTT. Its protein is CASSQGPGSNQPQHF.

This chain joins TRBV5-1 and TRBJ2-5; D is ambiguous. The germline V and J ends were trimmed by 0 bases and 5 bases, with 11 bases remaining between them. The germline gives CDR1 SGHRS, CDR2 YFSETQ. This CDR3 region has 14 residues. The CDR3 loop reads CASSLGDPGETQYF. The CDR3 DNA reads TGCGCCAGCAGCTTGGGTGACCCCGGGGAGACCCAGTACTTC. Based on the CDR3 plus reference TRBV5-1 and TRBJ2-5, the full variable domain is KAGVTQTPRYLIKTRGQQVTLSCSPISGHRSVSWYQQTPGQGLQFLFEYFSETQRNKGNFPGRFSGRQFSNSRSEMNVSTLELGDSALYLCASSLGDPGETQYFGPGTRLLVL.

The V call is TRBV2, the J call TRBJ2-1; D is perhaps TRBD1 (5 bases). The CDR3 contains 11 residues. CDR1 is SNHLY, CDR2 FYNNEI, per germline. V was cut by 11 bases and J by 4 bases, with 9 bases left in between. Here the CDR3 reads CAGTGYNEQFF. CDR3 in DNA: TGTGCCGGAACAGGTTACAATGAGCAGTTCTTC.

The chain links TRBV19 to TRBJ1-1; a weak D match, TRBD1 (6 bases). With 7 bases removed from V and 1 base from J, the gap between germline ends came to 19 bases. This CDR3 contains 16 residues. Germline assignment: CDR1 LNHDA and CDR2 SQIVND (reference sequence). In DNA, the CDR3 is TGTGCCAGTACCAATAGAAGACAGGTCCGGAACACTGAAGCTTTCTTT. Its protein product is CASTNRRQVRNTEAFF.

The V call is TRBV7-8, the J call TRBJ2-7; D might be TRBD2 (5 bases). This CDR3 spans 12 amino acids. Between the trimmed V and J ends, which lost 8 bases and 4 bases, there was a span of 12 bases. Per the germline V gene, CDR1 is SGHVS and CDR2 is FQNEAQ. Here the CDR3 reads CASGFRGYEQYF. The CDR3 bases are TGTGCCAGCGGATTTCGGGGATACGAGCAGTACTTC. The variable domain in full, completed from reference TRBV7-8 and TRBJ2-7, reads GAGVSQSPRYKVAKRGQDVALRCDPISGHVSLFWYQQALGQGPEFLTYFQNEAQLDKSGLPSDRFFAERPEGSVSTLKIQRTQQEDSAVYLCASGFRGYEQYFGPGTRLTVT.